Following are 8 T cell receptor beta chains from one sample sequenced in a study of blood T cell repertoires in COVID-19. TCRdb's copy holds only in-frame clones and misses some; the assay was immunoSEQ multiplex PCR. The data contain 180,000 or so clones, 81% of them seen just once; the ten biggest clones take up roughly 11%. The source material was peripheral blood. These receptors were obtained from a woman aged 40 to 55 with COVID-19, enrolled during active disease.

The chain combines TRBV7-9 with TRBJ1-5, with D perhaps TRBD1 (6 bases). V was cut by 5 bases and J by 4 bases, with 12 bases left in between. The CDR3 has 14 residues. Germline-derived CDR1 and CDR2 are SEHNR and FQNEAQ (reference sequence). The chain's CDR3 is CASSQQGWNQPQHF. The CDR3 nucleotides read TGTGCCAGCAGCCAACAGGGTTGGAATCAGCCCCAGCATTTT.

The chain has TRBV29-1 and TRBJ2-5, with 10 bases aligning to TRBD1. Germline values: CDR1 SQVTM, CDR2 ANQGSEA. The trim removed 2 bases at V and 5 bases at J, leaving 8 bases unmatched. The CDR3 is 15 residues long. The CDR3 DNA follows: TGCAGCGTTGAACCCGCGACAGGGGGCGGGGAGACCCAGTACTTC. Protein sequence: CSVEPATGGGETQYF.

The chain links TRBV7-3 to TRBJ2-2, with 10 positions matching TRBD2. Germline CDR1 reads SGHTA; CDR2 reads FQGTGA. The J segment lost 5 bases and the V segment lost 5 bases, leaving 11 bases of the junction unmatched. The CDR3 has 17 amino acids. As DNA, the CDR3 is TGTGCCAGCAGCCCTCGAGCGGGGGGGAGACGGACCGGGGAGCTGTTTTTT. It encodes CASSPRAGGRRTGELFF.

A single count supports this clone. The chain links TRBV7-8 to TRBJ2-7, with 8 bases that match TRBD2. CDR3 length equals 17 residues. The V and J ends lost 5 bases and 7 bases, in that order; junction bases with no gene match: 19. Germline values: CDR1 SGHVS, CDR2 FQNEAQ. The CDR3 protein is CASSPRARLGGDGEQYV. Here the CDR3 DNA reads TGTGCCAGCAGCCCACGAGCCCGCCTCGGGGGGGATGGGGAGCAGTACGTC.

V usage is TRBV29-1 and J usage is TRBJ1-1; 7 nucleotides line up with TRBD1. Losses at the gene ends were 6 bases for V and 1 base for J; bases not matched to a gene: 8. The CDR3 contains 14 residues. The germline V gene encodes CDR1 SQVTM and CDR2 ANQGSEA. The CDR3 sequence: CSVLTTGANTEAFF. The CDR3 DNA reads TGCAGCGTACTGACTACAGGGGCGAACACTGAAGCTTTCTTT.

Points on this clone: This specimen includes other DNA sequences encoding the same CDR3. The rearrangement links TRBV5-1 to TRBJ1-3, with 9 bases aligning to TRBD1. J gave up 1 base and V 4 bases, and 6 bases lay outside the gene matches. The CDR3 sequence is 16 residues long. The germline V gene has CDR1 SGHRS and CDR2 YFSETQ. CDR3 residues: CASSLGTGTSGNTIYF. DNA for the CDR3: TGCGCCAGCAGCCTTGGGACAGGGACGTCTGGAAACACCATATATTTT. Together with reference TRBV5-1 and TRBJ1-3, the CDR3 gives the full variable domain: KAGVTQTPRYLIKTRGQQVTLSCSPISGHRSVSWYQQTPGQGLQFLFEYFSETQRNKGNFPGRFSGRQFSNSRSEMNVSTLELGDSALYLCASSLGTGTSGNTIYFGEGSWLTVV.

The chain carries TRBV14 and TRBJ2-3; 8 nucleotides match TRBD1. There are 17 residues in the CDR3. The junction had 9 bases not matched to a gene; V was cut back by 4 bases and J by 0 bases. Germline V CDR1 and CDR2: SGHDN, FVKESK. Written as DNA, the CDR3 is TGTGCCAGCAGCCTCATCCCTGGACAGGGTAGCACAGATACGCAGTATTTT. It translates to CASSLIPGQGSTDTQYF.

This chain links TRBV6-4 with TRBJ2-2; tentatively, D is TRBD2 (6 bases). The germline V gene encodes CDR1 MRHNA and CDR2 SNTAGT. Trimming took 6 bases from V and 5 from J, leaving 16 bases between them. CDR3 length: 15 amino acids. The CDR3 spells CASSKDGSGTGELFF. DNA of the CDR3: TGTGCCAGCAGCAAGGACGGGAGCGGTACCGGGGAGCTGTTTTTT.